The clone carrying this T cell receptor (beta chain) has a single count. This entry comes from a study of shared clonotypes between healthy human individuals. Participating donors were healthy, HIV-negative adults free of recent acute infections or vaccinations. The CDR3 consists of 13 residues. The ends were cut back, 2 bases at V and 8 bases at J, with 10 bases in the middle. From germline, CDR1 is MGHRA and CDR2 YSYEKL. Original processing notes: ImmunoSEQ only sent back junction sequences with no quality scores, so filtering was done differently. The data were produced by immunoSEQ multiplex PCR, yet TCRdb's version contains in-frame clones alone and is incomplete. V and J calls plus clone size are reproduced from that table; the DNA served to infer D and trimming. Here the sample spans some 450,000 clones, about 74% being singletons.

The sample comprised PBMCs. This receptor was taken from a middle-aged woman in good health. Some clones in this sample may be carry-over from other donors' samples. The V call is TRBV4-1, the J call TRBJ2-4; no clear D. For the CDR3, the DNA is TGCGCCAGCAGCCAAATGCACGTGGACATTCAGTACTTC. Translation: CASSQMHVDIQYF.